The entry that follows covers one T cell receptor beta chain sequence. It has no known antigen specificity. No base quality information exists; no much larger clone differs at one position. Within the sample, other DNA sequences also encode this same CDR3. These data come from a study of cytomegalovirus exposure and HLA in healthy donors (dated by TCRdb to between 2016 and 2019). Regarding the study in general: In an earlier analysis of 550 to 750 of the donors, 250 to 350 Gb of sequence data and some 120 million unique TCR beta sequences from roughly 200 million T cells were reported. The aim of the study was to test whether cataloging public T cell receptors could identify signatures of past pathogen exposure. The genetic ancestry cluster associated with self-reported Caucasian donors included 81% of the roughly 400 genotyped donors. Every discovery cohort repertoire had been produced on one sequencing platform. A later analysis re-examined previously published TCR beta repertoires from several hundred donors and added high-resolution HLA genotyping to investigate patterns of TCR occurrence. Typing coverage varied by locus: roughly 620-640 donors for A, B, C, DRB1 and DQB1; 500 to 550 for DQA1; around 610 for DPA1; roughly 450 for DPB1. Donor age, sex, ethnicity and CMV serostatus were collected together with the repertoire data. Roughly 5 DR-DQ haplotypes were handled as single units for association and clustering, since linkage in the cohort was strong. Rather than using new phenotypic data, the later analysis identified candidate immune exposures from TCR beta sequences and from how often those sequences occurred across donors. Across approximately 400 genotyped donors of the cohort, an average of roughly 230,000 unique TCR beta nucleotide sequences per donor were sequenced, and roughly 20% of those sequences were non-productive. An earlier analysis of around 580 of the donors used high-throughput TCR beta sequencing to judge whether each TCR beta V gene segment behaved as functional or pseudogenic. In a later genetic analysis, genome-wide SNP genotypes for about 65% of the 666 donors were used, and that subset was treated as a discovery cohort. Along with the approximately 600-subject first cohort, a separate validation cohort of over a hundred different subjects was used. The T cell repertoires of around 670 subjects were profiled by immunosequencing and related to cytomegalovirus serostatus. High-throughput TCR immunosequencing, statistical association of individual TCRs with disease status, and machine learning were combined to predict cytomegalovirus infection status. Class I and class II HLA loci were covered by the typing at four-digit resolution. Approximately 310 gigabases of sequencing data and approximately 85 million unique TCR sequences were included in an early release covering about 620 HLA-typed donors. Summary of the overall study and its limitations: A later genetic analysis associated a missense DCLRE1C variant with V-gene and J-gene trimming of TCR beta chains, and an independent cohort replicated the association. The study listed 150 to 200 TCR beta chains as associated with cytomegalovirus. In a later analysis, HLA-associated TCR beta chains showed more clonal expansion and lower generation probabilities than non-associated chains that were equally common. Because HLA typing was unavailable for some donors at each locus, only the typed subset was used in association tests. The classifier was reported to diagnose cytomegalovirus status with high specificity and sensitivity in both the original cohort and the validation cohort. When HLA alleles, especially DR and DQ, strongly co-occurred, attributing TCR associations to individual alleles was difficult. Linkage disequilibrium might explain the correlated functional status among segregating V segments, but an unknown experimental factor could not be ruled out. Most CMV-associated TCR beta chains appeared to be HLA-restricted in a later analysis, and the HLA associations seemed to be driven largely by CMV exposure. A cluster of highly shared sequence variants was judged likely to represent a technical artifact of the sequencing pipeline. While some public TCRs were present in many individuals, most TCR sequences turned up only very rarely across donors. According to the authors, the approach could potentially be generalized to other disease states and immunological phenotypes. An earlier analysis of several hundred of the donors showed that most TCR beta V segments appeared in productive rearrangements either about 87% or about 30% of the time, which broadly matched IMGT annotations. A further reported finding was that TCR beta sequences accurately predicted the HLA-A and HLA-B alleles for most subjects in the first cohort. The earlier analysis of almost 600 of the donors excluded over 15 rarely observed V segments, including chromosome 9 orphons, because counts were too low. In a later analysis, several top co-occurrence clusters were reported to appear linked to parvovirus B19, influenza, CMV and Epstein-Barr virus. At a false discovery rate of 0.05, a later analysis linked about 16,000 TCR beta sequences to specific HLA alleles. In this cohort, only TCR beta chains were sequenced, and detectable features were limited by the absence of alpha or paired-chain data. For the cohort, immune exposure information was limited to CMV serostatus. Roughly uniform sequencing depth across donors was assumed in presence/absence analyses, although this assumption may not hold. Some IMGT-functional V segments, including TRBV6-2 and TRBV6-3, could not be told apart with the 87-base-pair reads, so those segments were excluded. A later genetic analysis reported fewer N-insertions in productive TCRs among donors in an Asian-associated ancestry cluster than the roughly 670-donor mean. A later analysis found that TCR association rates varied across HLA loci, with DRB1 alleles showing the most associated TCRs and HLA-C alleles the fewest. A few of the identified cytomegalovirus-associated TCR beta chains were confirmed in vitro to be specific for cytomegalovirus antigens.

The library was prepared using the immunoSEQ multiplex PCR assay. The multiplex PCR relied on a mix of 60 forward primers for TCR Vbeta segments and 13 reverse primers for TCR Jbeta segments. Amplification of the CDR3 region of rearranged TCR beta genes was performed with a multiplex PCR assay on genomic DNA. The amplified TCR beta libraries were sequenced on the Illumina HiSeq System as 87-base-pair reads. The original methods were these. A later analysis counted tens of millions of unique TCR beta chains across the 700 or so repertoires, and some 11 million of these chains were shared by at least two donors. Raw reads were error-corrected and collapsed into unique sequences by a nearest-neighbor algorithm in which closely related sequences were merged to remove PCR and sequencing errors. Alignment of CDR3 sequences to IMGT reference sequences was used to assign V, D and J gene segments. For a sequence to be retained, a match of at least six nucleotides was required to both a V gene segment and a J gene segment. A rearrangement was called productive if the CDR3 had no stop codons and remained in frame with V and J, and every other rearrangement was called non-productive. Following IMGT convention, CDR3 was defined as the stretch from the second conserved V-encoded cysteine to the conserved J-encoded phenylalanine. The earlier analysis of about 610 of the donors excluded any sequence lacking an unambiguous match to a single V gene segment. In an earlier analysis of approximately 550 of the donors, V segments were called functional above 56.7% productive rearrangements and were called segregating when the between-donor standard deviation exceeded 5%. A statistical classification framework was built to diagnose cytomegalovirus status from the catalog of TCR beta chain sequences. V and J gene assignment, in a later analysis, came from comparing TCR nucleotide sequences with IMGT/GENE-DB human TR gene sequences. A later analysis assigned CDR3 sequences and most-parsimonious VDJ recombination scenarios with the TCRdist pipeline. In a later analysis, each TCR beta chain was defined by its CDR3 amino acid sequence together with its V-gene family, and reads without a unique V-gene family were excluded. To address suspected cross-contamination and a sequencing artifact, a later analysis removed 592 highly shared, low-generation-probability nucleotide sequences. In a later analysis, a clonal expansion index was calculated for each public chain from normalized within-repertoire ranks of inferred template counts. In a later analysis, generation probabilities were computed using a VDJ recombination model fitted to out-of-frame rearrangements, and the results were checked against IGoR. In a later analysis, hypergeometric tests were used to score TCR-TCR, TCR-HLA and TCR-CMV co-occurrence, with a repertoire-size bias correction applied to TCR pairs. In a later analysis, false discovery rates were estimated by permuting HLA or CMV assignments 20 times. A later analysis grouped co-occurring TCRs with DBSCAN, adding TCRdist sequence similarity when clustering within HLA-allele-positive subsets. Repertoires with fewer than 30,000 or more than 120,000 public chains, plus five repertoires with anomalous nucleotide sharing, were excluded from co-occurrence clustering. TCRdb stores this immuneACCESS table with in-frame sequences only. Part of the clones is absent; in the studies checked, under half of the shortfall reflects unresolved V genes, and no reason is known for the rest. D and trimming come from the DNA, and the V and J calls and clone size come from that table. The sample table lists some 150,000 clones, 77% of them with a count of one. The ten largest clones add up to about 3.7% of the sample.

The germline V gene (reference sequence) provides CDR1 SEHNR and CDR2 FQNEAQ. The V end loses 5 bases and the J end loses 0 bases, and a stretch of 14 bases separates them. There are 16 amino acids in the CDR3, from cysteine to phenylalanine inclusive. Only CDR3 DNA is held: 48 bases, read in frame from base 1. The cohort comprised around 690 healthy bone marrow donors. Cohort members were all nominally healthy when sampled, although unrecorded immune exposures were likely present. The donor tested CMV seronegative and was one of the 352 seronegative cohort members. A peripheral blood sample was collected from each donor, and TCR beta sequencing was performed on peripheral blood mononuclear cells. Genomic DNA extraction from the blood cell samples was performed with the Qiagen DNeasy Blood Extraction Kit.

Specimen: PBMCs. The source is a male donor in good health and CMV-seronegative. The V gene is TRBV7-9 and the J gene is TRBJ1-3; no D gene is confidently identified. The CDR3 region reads CASSLVGSISGNTIYF. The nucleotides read TGTGCCAGCAGCCTAGTGGGCTCAATCTCTGGAAACACCATATATTTT.